What follows describes a single T cell receptor beta chain. What it binds is not known. The CDR3 contains 13 residues. The germline V and J ends were trimmed by 4 bases and 6 bases, with 12 bases remaining between them. TCRdb keeps only in-frame clones here, not all; method: immunoSEQ multiplex PCR. The sample shows around 140,000 clones, more than 80% of them seen only once. This entry comes from a study of T cell responses to AZD1222 COVID-19 vaccine. Findings and limits, study-wide: CD4 TCRs linked to vaccination spanned spike, dominating at 160-218 and 743-854.

V gene TRBV12-3 or TRBV12-4 combines with J gene TRBJ1-2; no reliable D call. This sequence was found in an adult in good health. The source material was peripheral blood, sampled on day 0 of AZD1222 vaccination. CDR3 DNA sequence: TGTGCCAGCAGTTCTACGTCGGTCCATGGCTACACCTTC. This translates into CASSSTSVHGYTF.